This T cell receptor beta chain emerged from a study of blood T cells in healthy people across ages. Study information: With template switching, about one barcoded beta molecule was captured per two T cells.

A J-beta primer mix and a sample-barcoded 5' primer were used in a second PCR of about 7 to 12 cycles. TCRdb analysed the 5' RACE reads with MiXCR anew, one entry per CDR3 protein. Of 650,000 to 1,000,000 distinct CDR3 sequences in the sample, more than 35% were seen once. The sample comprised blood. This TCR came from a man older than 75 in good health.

CDR3 protein: CASSEGLAEEEQFF. DNA for the CDR3: TGTGCCAGCAGTGAAGGGCTAGCCGAGGAAGAGCAGTTCTTC. The rearrangement uses TRBV2 and TRBJ2-1, with D possibly TRBD2 on 5 matching bases. V lost 1 base, J lost 10 bases, and 14 bases lay in between. Germline CDR1 and CDR2: SNHLY and FYNNEI. This CDR3 is 14 amino acids long.